These 23 T cell receptor beta chains were sequenced from one sample in a study of T cells in Graves' hyperthyroidism and ophthalmopathy. Regions amplified from RNA transcripts were the TCR beta CDR3 regions. Initially, a first-round RT-PCR of the TCR CDR3 employed the HTBI primer set. In TCRdb, the multiplex PCR reads were re-called with MiXCR into one record per CDR3 protein. The sample holds roughly 700,000 distinct CDR3 sequences, roughly 15% seen once. What was sequenced was blood. These receptors were taken from a woman between 18 and 29 years old with Graves' hyperthyroidism.

This clonotype has a count of ten or more. The chain joins TRBV9 to TRBJ1-2; D is possibly TRBD1 (6 bases). The germline V gene has CDR1 SGDLS and CDR2 YYNGEE. The V end was cut by 5 bases, the J end by 4 bases, with 15 bases between. The CDR3 spans 14 residues. The CDR3 sequence: CASRPHRDGYGYTF. The CDR3 bases are TGTGCCAGCAGACCCCACAGGGATGGCTATGGCTACACCTTC.

This clonotype has a count of ten or more. The chain links TRBV3-1 to TRBJ2-3, with D uncertain. Germline V gene sequence: CDR1 LGHDT, CDR2 YNNKEL (reference sequence). This CDR3 has 13 amino acids. The V gene lost 3 bases and the J gene lost 2 bases, with 6 bases spanning the gap. The CDR3 DNA is TGTGCCAGCAGCCATACTTCCACAGATACGCAGTATTTT. It translates to CASSHTSTDTQYF.

In this sample, this clonotype turned up a few times. J is TRBJ1-1 and V is TRBV29-1; weak D call: TRBD1 (5 bases). This CDR3 has 14 amino acids. V was shortened by 1 base and J by 4 bases, with 13 bases between the two germline ends. Germline lookup yields CDR1 SQVTM and CDR2 ANQGSEA. As DNA, the CDR3 is TGCAGCGTTGAAGTGTGGGGGTATGCCACTGAAGCTTTCTTT. Protein sequence: CSVEVWGYATEAFF.

This clonotype was found many times. V is TRBV11-3 and J is TRBJ2-5, with D unresolved. The CDR3 is made up of 15 amino acids. From germline, CDR1 is SGHNT and CDR2 YENEEA. V dropped 3 bases and J dropped 3 bases, with 14 bases sitting between them. For the CDR3, the DNA is TGTGCCAGCAGCTTTTCTTTCCCGTTTAAAGAGACCCAGTACTTC. The encoded protein is CASSFSFPFKETQYF.

This sequence joins TRBV30 and TRBJ2-6; D is undetermined. CDR1 is GTSNPN, CDR2 SVGIG, per germline (reference sequence). Trimming pared 1 base from V and 4 bases from J, leaving 2 bases between. This CDR3 is 12 amino acids long. The CDR3 reads CAWSGGANVLTF. In DNA form, the CDR3 reads TGTGCCTGGAGTGGCGGGGCCAACGTCCTGACTTTC.

This clonotype was recorded many times. V gene TRBV7-9 combines with J gene TRBJ2-1; 11 positions agree with TRBD1. The CDR3 runs 16 residues. CDR1 and CDR2 from the germline V gene are SEHNR and FQNEAQ (reference sequence). Trimming took 4 bases from V and 8 from J; bases not matched to a gene: 10. The CDR3 sequence: CASSSSGTGGGYEQFF. The CDR3 DNA sequence: TGTGCCAGCAGCTCCTCGGGGACAGGGGGAGGATATGAGCAGTTCTTC. The whole variable domain, remainder taken from reference TRBV7-9 and TRBJ2-1, is DTGVSQNPRHKITKRGQNVTFRCDPISEHNRLYWYRQTLGQGPEFLTYFQNEAQLEKSRLLSDRFSAERPKGSFSTLEIQRTEQGDSAMYLCASSSSGTGGGYEQFFGPGTRLTVL.

The J gene is TRBJ1-2, the V gene TRBV4-1; 7 nucleotides match TRBD1. V lost 2 bases to trimming and J lost 5 bases; unmatched junction nucleotides: 8. Germline CDR1 reads MGHRA; CDR2 reads YSYEKL. CDR3 length equals 15 residues. The CDR3 sequence is CASSQTSDRNYGYTF. CDR3 in DNA: TGCGCCAGCAGCCAAACTTCGGACAGGAATTATGGCTACACCTTC.

J is TRBJ2-1 and V is TRBV6-6; no clear D gene. Trimming cost V 0 bases and J 6 bases, with 12 bases left between them. This CDR3 region has 15 residues. Looked up from germline, CDR1 is MNHNY and CDR2 is SVGAGI (reference sequence). CDR3 nucleotides: TGTGCCAGCAGTTACTCGCGAAGGTTGGGCAATGAGCAGTTCTTC. Protein sequence: CASSYSRRLGNEQFF.

The chain combines TRBV30 with TRBJ1-2, with a tentative D call TRBD1 (5 bases). In germline, CDR1 is GTSNPN, CDR2 SVGIG (reference sequence). Trimming took 2 bases from V and 6 from J, leaving 10 bases between them. The CDR3 totals 12 residues. In nucleotides, the CDR3 is TGTGCCTGGAGTAGTGGGGCGGATGGCTACACCTTC. It codes for CAWSSGADGYTF. Together with reference TRBV30 and TRBJ1-2, the CDR3 gives the full variable domain: SQTIHQWPATLVQPVGSPLSLECTVEGTSNPNLYWYRQAAGRGLQLLFYSVGIGQISSEVPQNLSASRPQDRQFILSSKKLLLSDSGFYLCAWSSGADGYTFGSGTRLTVV.

The chain joins TRBV3-1 to TRBJ2-1, with TRBD2 matching over 11 bases. The CDR3 has 16 amino acids. Germline CDR1 reads LGHDT; CDR2 reads YNNKEL (reference sequence). Losses at the gene ends were 4 bases for V and 7 bases for J; bases not matched to a gene: 9. CDR3 residues: CASSLRASGRSNEQFF. The CDR3, as DNA: TGTGCCAGCAGCCTACGGGCTAGCGGGAGGTCGAATGAGCAGTTCTTC.

A remark on this clonotype: No conserved phenylalanine or tryptophan ends this CDR3, so it is likely a read error. This chain uses TRBV13 with TRBJ1-1; 7 bases fit TRBD1. Germline V gene lookup returns CDR1 PRHDT and CDR2 FYEKMQ (reference sequence). V lost 6 bases, J lost 4 bases, and 8 bases stayed unmatched. This CDR3 region has 14 residues. CDR3 sequence (DNA): TGTGCCAGCAGTCGAACAGGGGAAGTCACTGAAGCTTTCCTT. Translating it yields CASSRTGEVTEAFL.

The V call is TRBV11-3, the J call TRBJ2-1; 13 bases fit TRBD2. Trimming removed 6 bases from V and 1 base from J; junction bases left unmatched: 6. This CDR3 region has 17 residues. Germline-derived CDR1 and CDR2 are SGHNT and YENEEA. The CDR3 here is CASSPKLAGGSYNEQFF. In DNA form, the CDR3 reads TGTGCCAGCAGTCCAAAACTAGCGGGAGGGTCCTACAATGAGCAGTTCTTC.

This clonotype was seen at least ten times. The chain recombines TRBV5-1 with TRBJ1-5, with TRBD1 matching over 10 bases. Germline loops: CDR1 SGHRS, CDR2 YFSETQ. Germline trimming cut 0 bases from V and 6 bases from J; bases unmatched to any gene: 6. There are 16 residues in the CDR3. In DNA, the CDR3 is TGCGCCAGCAGCTTGGAGGTGACAGGGGGCGTTCAGCCCCAGCATTTT. Translation: CASSLEVTGGVQPQHF. Full variable domain (missing parts from reference TRBV5-1 and TRBJ1-5): KAGVTQTPRYLIKTRGQQVTLSCSPISGHRSVSWYQQTPGQGLQFLFEYFSETQRNKGNFPGRFSGRQFSNSRSEMNVSTLELGDSALYLCASSLEVTGGVQPQHFGDGTRLSIL.

The chain uses TRBV19 and TRBJ2-1, with D perhaps matching TRBD2 (6 bases). CDR1 and CDR2 (germline): LNHDA, SQIVND (reference sequence). The length of the CDR3 is 16 residues. The V and J ends lost 5 bases and 4 bases respectively, with 18 bases between them. DNA of the CDR3: TGTGCCAGTAGTTTACTGGGGCGCGGGAATTACAATGAGCAGTTCTTC. Translation gives CASSLLGRGNYNEQFF.

This clonotype occurred many times. V and J are TRBV12-3 or TRBV12-4 and TRBJ1-5; the D is unclear. With 3 bases removed from V and 10 bases from J, the gap between germline ends came to 13 bases. The CDR3 consists of 13 residues. The CDR3: CASSLGILGPQHF. The CDR3 coding sequence is TGTGCCAGCAGTTTGGGGATCCTCGGCCCCCAGCATTTT.

CDR3 sequence reads: CATSRDGRTEAFF. Written as DNA, the CDR3 is TGTGCCACCAGCAGAGATGGCCGGACTGAAGCTTTCTTT. The chain recombines TRBV15 with TRBJ1-1; D remains unclear. The CDR3 is 13 amino acids. Germline V gene sequence: CDR1 LNHNV, CDR2 YYDKDF (reference sequence). Trimming took 0 bases from V and 5 from J, leaving 7 bases between them. Combining the CDR3 with reference TRBV15 and TRBJ1-1 gives the whole variable domain DAMVIQNPRYQVTQFGKPVTLSCSQTLNHNVMYWYQQKSSQAPKLLFHYYDKDFNNEADTPDNFQSRRPNTSFCFLDIRSPGLGDTAMYLCATSRDGRTEAFFGQGTRLTVV.

A few counts support this clonotype. The V call is TRBV12-3 or TRBV12-4, the J call TRBJ2-7; D is possibly TRBD2 (5 bases). V lost 5 bases, J lost 1 base, and 15 bases lay in between. This CDR3 spans 15 amino acids. CDR3 nucleotides: TGTGCCAGCAGTGAGGGCGGGTTGTCTTCCTACGAGCAGTACTTC. It yields the protein CASSEGGLSSYEQYF.

To note about this clonotype: A read error is likely, as this CDR3 ends without the conserved phenylalanine or tryptophan. The V gene is TRBV7-8, the J gene TRBJ1-1; D not certain. The CDR3 runs to 13 residues. Trimming took 4 bases from V and 3 from J, leaving 9 bases between them. From germline, CDR1 is SGHVS and CDR2 FQNEAQ. The CDR3 reads CASSSLTHTEAFL. CDR3 nucleotide sequence: TGTGCCAGCAGCTCCCTGACCCACACTGAAGCTTTCCTT.

This clonotype was counted many times. The chain links TRBV13 to TRBJ2-7; a weak D match, TRBD2 (5 bases). The CDR3 runs to 17 residues. V lost 5 bases and J 1 base, leaving 21 bases between the germline ends. Germline assignment: CDR1 PRHDT and CDR2 FYEKMQ (reference sequence). CDR3 sequence (DNA): TGTGCCAGCAGCATTTTACGGGGAGCGCGAAGATCCTACGAGCAGTACTTC. Protein sequence: CASSILRGARRSYEQYF.

In this sample, this clonotype turned up many times. The chain combines TRBV6-2 or TRBV6-3 with TRBJ1-4; 7 positions match TRBD1. This CDR3 is 15 amino acids long. The germline V gene encodes CDR1 MNHEY and CDR2 SVGEGT. V shed 2 bases and J 6 bases; nucleotides not matched to a gene: 6. As DNA, the CDR3 is TGTGCCAGCAGTTACAACAGGGGAAGGGATGAAAAACTGTTTTTT. Protein: CASSYNRGRDEKLFF.

Regarding this clonotype: A clone one base away is much larger, so this may be a read error. The chain is built from TRBV9 and TRBJ2-3, with D uncertain. CDR1 and CDR2 (germline): SGDLS, YYNGEE. The CDR3 runs to 13 residues. The ends were cut back, 4 bases at V and 0 bases at J, with 6 bases in the middle. In DNA form, the CDR3 reads TGTGCCAGCAGCTTTCATAGCACAGATACGCAGTATTTT. Its translation is CASSFHSTDTQYF.

This chain links TRBV12-3 or TRBV12-4 with TRBJ2-7, with D perhaps matching TRBD1 (5 bases). The CDR3 sequence is 14 residues long. V was clipped by 2 bases and J by 3 bases, with 11 bases between them. The chain's CDR3 is CASSLQGEGYEQYF. CDR3 bases: TGTGCCAGCAGTTTACAGGGCGAAGGCTACGAGCAGTACTTC.

This clonotype was counted at least ten times. The CDR3 region has the DNA TGTGCCAGCAGACTGGGGTACAATGAGCAGTTCTTC. Amino acids: CASRLGYNEQFF. The chain combines TRBV6-1 with TRBJ2-1, with D unresolved. V was trimmed by 6 bases and J by 4 bases, leaving 7 bases between them. CDR3 size: 12 residues. Germline V CDR1 and CDR2: MNHNS, SASEGT.